What follows are 32 T cell receptor beta chains derived from one specimen sequenced in a study of blood T cells in healthy people across ages. Next came a second PCR, run for roughly 6 to 11 cycles, which used a sample-barcoded 5' primer along with a J-beta primer mix. A single record per CDR3 protein comes from TCRdb applying MiXCR to the 5' RACE reads. The sample consists of approximately 2,000,000 distinct CDR3 sequences, around 42% of them appearing once. The sequenced sample was blood. The receptors were gathered from a human donor in good health.

The CDR3 DNA reads TGTGCCAGCAGCTCGGGATTACAGGGTGATTCCTATGGCTACACCTTC. Protein sequence: CASSSGLQGDSYGYTF. V and J are TRBV7-2 and TRBJ1-2, with D perhaps matching TRBD1 (6 bases). The CDR3 loop spans 16 amino acids. From germline, CDR1 is SGHTA and CDR2 FQGNSA. The V end lost 4 bases, the J end lost 4 bases, and 19 bases lay between the germline ends. Looking up the rest from reference TRBV7-2 and TRBJ1-2 gives the full variable domain: GAGVSQSPSNKVTEKGKDVELRCDPISGHTALYWYRQSLGQGLEFLIYFQGNSAPDKSGLPSDRFSAERTGGSVSTLTIQRTQQEDSAVYLCASSSGLQGDSYGYTFGSGTRLTVV.

This clonotype was seen a few times. The genes are TRBV20-1 and TRBJ1-6; 7 positions agree with TRBD1. Trimming cost V 5 bases and J 13 bases; bases outside gene matches: 8. This CDR3 has 12 amino acids. Looked up from germline, CDR1 is DFQATT and CDR2 is SNEGSKA (reference sequence). The CDR3 here is CSAPRGDGPLHF. Here the CDR3 DNA reads TGCAGTGCTCCCAGGGGGGACGGGCCCCTCCACTTT.

This clonotype has more than one count but fewer than ten. This chain links TRBV7-2 with TRBJ2-7; either TRBD1 or TRBD2 may fit D (5 bases each). This CDR3 is built from 15 residues. Germline assignment: CDR1 SGHTA and CDR2 FQGNSA. V shed 3 bases and J shed 1 base, with 13 bases lying between them. The CDR3 here is CASSFSTGGSYEQYF. The CDR3 nucleotides read TGTGCCAGCAGCTTTTCAACAGGCGGGTCCTACGAGCAGTACTTC.

This clonotype appeared once. J is TRBJ2-2 and V is TRBV27; possibly TRBD1 for D (5 bases). This CDR3 comprises 13 residues. V was trimmed by 9 bases and J by 5 bases, leaving 13 bases between them. Germline V gene sequence: CDR1 MNHEY, CDR2 SMNVEV (reference sequence). The CDR3, as DNA: TGTGCCAGTGGGGCGCTTGGGACCGGGGAGCTGTTTTTT. It encodes CASGALGTGELFF.

The V call is TRBV6-2 or TRBV6-3, the J call TRBJ2-5; D perhaps matches TRBD1 (6 bases). The DNA end lines up better with TRBJ2-7; the J call may be wrong. The CDR3 totals 15 residues. Germline CDR1 and CDR2: MNHEY and SVGEGT. The CDR3 coding sequence is TGTGCCAGCAGTTGGGACATTGAAACTGACTGCGAGCAGTACTTC. Residues: CASSWDIETDCEQYF.

This chain links TRBV2 with TRBJ2-7, with D unresolved. V shed 7 bases and J shed 0 bases, with 13 bases lying between them. The germline gives CDR1 SNHLY, CDR2 FYNNEI. The CDR3 has 14 amino acids. The CDR3 bases are TGTGCCAGCAATCCCGTAGGCAGCTCCTACGAGCAGTACTTC. This encodes CASNPVGSSYEQYF.

The chain has TRBV15 and TRBJ2-3; 10 bases align to TRBD2. The CDR3 covers 17 residues. Germline CDR1 LNHNV, CDR2 YYDKDF (reference sequence). Unmatched junction bases numbered 6, after V lost 3 bases and J lost 0 bases. The DNA for the CDR3 is TGTGCCACCAGCAGCGCCCTAGCGGGGGCTAGCACAGATACGCAGTATTTT. Its protein product is CATSSALAGASTDTQYF.

Written as DNA, the CDR3 is TGCAGCGTTGAAGCGGTCCGGACAGGGATGGCTCATGGCTACACCTTC. Residues: CSVEAVRTGMAHGYTF. This chain joins TRBV29-1 and TRBJ1-2; 8 bases fit TRBD1. Looked up from germline, CDR1 is SQVTM and CDR2 is ANQGSEA. The length of the CDR3 is 16 residues. V was pared by 1 base and J by 6 bases, with 13 bases of the junction left unmatched.

The CDR3 loop reads CASLIEGRTEAFF. The CDR3 coding sequence is TGTGCCAGCTTAATAGAAGGCAGAACTGAAGCTTTCTTT. The rearrangement joins TRBV2 to TRBJ1-1; D uncertain. The CDR3 loop spans 13 amino acids. Germline CDR1 SNHLY, CDR2 FYNNEI. With 8 bases removed from V and 5 bases from J, the gap between germline ends came to 15 bases.

V and J are TRBV5-1 and TRBJ2-1; 7 nucleotides match TRBD2. CDR3 length equals 13 residues. J gave up 10 bases and V 3 bases, and 7 bases lay outside the gene matches. From germline, CDR1 is SGHRS and CDR2 YFSETQ. DNA for the CDR3: TGCGCCAGCAGCTGGGGGGGTCGGGGCGAGCAGTTCTTC. Its protein is CASSWGGRGEQFF. The full variable domain, in which reference TRBV5-1 and TRBJ2-1 provide the parts outside the CDR3, is KAGVTQTPRYLIKTRGQQVTLSCSPISGHRSVSWYQQTPGQGLQFLFEYFSETQRNKGNFPGRFSGRQFSNSRSEMNVSTLELGDSALYLCASSWGGRGEQFFGPGTRLTVL.

A single count supports this clonotype. The chain links TRBV5-1 to TRBJ1-2; no clear D. Trimming took off 2 bases at V and 8 bases at J, with 13 bases between the two ends. Germline V gene data show CDR1 as SGHRS and CDR2 as YFSETQ. The CDR3 covers 13 residues. The CDR3 loop reads CASSFGPTWGYTF. CDR3 DNA sequence: TGCGCCAGCAGCTTTGGCCCTACTTGGGGCTACACCTTC.

The chain couples TRBV6-5 to TRBJ2-4; 9 bases map to TRBD1. The last part of the DNA fits TRBJ2-7 better; the J call may be wrong. The CDR3 has 15 amino acids. Germline values: CDR1 MNHEY, CDR2 SVGAGI. The CDR3 region has the DNA TGTGCCAGCAGCCGGGACAGGGACTCCTGCTACGAGCAGTACTTC. Its translation is CASSRDRDSCYEQYF.

The rearrangement links TRBV6-2 or TRBV6-3 to TRBJ2-1, with D perhaps TRBD1 (5 bases). The CDR3 consists of 15 residues. With 5 bases removed from V and 6 bases from J, the gap between germline ends came to 17 bases. Germline CDR1 MNHEY, CDR2 SVGEGT. CDR3 nucleotides: TGTGCCAGCAGTGAGGTTAGGGGTCCTGGCAATGAGCAGTTCTTC. It yields the protein CASSEVRGPGNEQFF.

This clonotype was recorded a few times. The chain uses TRBV7-2 and TRBJ1-4; D might be TRBD1 (5 bases). V was cut by 5 bases and J by 0 bases, with 7 bases left in between. There are 14 residues in the CDR3. Germline CDR1 and CDR2: SGHTA and FQGNSA. CDR3 loop: CASSQQATNEKLFF. CDR3 bases: TGTGCCAGCAGCCAACAGGCAACTAATGAAAAACTGTTTTTT.

CDR3 loop: CKAGGISYEQYF. CDR3 DNA sequence: TGCAAGGCGGGGGGGATCTCCTACGAGCAGTACTTC. The chain recombines TRBV20-1 with TRBJ2-7; 9 nucleotides match TRBD2. The germline V gene has CDR1 DFQATT and CDR2 SNEGSKA (reference sequence). The CDR3 totals 12 residues.

The chain employs TRBV4-1 and TRBJ1-1; unclear D gene. V was pared by 1 base and J by 4 bases, with 13 bases between. Per germline, CDR1 MGHRA and CDR2 YSYEKL. The CDR3 sequence is 15 residues long. CDR3 protein: CASSQGIPISTEAFF. The CDR3 coding sequence is TGCGCCAGCAGCCAAGGTATTCCTATAAGCACTGAAGCTTTCTTT.

In its sample, this clonotype was seen a few times. This rearrangement joins TRBV28 to TRBJ1-6, with unresolved D. This CDR3 contains 12 residues. V lost 5 bases, J lost 7 bases, and 6 bases lay in between. Germline V gene sequence: CDR1 MDHEN, CDR2 SYDVKM. CDR3 sequence: CASSTPNSPLHF. CDR3 nucleotide sequence: TGTGCCAGCAGTACCCCAAATTCACCCCTCCACTTT.

J is TRBJ2-3 and V is TRBV20-1, with 8 bases aligning to TRBD2. From germline, CDR1 is DFQATT and CDR2 SNEGSKA (reference sequence). V lost 2 bases, J lost 0 bases, and 10 bases stayed unmatched. The CDR3 has 17 amino acids. CDR3 protein: CSARTGGGLTSTDTQYF. CDR3 in DNA: TGCAGTGCTAGAACGGGCGGGGGGTTGACGAGCACAGATACGCAGTATTTT.

This clonotype was counted once. This chain connects TRBV9 to TRBJ2-3, with 8 positions matching TRBD2. Looked up from germline, CDR1 is SGDLS and CDR2 is YYNGEE. The CDR3 has 15 amino acids. Germline trimming cut 2 bases from V and 4 bases from J; bases unmatched to any gene: 6. The DNA of the CDR3 is TGTGCCAGCAGCGTGGGTCGGGGGGGTCCAGATACGCAGTATTTT. Translated: CASSVGRGGPDTQYF. Supplemented by reference TRBV9 and TRBJ2-3, the full variable domain reads DSGVTQTPKHLITATGQRVTLRCSPRSGDLSVYWYQQSLDQGLQFLIQYYNGEERAKGNILERFSAQQFPDLHSELNLSSLELGDSALYFCASSVGRGGPDTQYFGPGTRLTVL.

The chain is built from TRBV29-1 and TRBJ2-1; 8 nucleotides agree with TRBD2. The CDR3 has 15 amino acids. V lost 4 bases, J lost 4 bases, and 9 bases stayed unmatched. Germline V lookup: CDR1 SQVTM, CDR2 ANQGSEA. In DNA, the CDR3 is TGCAGCGTTGCGCCACGGGCGGGAGGATACAATGAGCAGTTCTTC. Its translation: CSVAPRAGGYNEQFF.

The chain employs TRBV2 and TRBJ2-3, with D tentatively TRBD1 or TRBD2 (5 bases each). From germline, CDR1 is SNHLY and CDR2 FYNNEI. This CDR3 spans 17 amino acids. V was pared by 8 bases and J by 2 bases, with 23 bases between. This chain's CDR3 is CASQGLEGPRFTDTQYF. The CDR3 DNA sequence: TGTGCCAGCCAGGGCCTTGAGGGACCCAGATTCACAGATACGCAGTATTTT.

This clonotype was seen repeatedly, ten times or more. The chain uses TRBV27 and TRBJ2-6; no clear D. This CDR3 region has 13 residues. Germline CDR1 reads MNHEY; CDR2 reads SMNVEV (reference sequence). Trimming stripped 3 bases from V and 3 bases from J, with 3 bases between. The CDR3 bases are TGTGCCAGCAGTTTCCTTGGGGCCAACGTCCTGACTTTC. Protein product: CASSFLGANVLTF.

This clonotype was observed a handful of times. The genes are TRBV3-1 and TRBJ2-7; D uncertain. The CDR3 spans 14 residues. V was clipped by 3 bases and J by 0 bases, with 9 bases between them. CDR1 LGHDT and CDR2 YNNKEL come from the germline V gene (reference sequence). The CDR3 reads CASSQRTVSYEQYF. The CDR3 DNA sequence: TGTGCCAGCAGCCAGAGGACCGTCTCCTACGAGCAGTACTTC.

This rearrangement joins TRBV5-1 to TRBJ2-5; the match to TRBD1 covers 7 bases. V was clipped by 2 bases and J by 3 bases; unmatched bases: 7. The germline gives CDR1 SGHRS, CDR2 YFSETQ. This CDR3 has 15 amino acids. The CDR3, as DNA: TGCGCCAGCAGCTTCCGACAGGGTAATAAAGAGACCCAGTACTTC. As protein: CASSFRQGNKETQYF. The complete variable domain, with remaining parts taken from reference TRBV5-1 and TRBJ2-5, reads KAGVTQTPRYLIKTRGQQVTLSCSPISGHRSVSWYQQTPGQGLQFLFEYFSETQRNKGNFPGRFSGRQFSNSRSEMNVSTLELGDSALYLCASSFRQGNKETQYFGPGTRLLVL.

This clonotype was detected only a few times. The chain employs TRBV10-3 and TRBJ2-1; D unclear. In germline, CDR1 is ENHRY, CDR2 SYGVKD. V lost 7 bases and J 8 bases, leaving 12 bases between the germline ends. The CDR3 contains 12 residues. In DNA, the CDR3 is TGTGCCATCAATTTGGGGAAGGATGAGCAGTTCTTC. As protein: CAINLGKDEQFF.

As regards this clonotype: This could be a read error, since a much larger clone is one nucleotide away. This rearrangement joins TRBV7-2 to TRBJ1-5; tentative D call: TRBD1 (5 bases). This CDR3 contains 13 residues. From germline, CDR1 is SGHTA and CDR2 FQGNSA. Written as DNA, the CDR3 is TGTGCCAGCAGCTCGCAGGGAGGGCAGCCCCGGCATTTT. It codes for CASSSQGGQPRHF. Complete variable domain (other parts from reference TRBV7-2 and TRBJ1-5): GAGVSQSPSNKVTEKGKDVELRCDPISGHTALYWYRQSLGQGLEFLIYFQGNSAPDKSGLPSDRFSAERTGGSVSTLTIQRTQQEDSAVYLCASSSQGGQPRHFGDGTRLSIL.

This chain connects TRBV27 to TRBJ1-4; maybe TRBD1 (6 bases). The CDR3 contains 16 residues. The V and J ends lost 6 bases and 3 bases respectively, with 17 bases between them. Germline V CDR1 and CDR2: MNHEY, SMNVEV (reference sequence). This CDR3 reads CASSRMSNRANEKLFF. CDR3 DNA: TGTGCCAGCAGCCGGATGAGCAACAGGGCTAATGAAAAACTGTTTTTT.

Remarks on this clonotype: A junction boundary mismatches the germline segment, possibly from a read error. This chain uses TRBV7-9 with TRBJ1-2; D is undetermined. From germline, CDR1 is SEHNR and CDR2 FQNEAQ (reference sequence). CDR3 size: 13 residues. The CDR3 loop reads CASSLSGVYDYTF. DNA of the CDR3: TGTGCCAGCAGCTTATCCGGCGTCTATGACTACACCTTC.

This clonotype was counted between two and nine times. This sequence joins TRBV29-1 and TRBJ2-1; D is unclear. V was clipped by 3 bases and J by 12 bases, with 15 bases between them. The CDR3 has 12 amino acids. The germline gives CDR1 SQVTM, CDR2 ANQGSEA. CDR3 DNA sequence: TGCAGCGTTGACCTGGACCTTTCGAGGCAGTTCTTC. Protein sequence: CSVDLDLSRQFF.

V is TRBV4-2 and J is TRBJ2-3; TRBD1 matches 7 bases. Germline V gene data show CDR1 as LGHNA and CDR2 as YNFKEQ. The length of the CDR3 is 16 residues. V lost 1 base to trimming and J lost 1 base; unmatched junction nucleotides: 5. CDR3 nucleotides: TGTGCCAGCAGCCAAGGACCGCAGGGGGGCACAGATACGCAGTATTTT. Translated: CASSQGPQGGTDTQYF.

As to this clonotype: One end of the junction fails to match germline, which may point to a read error. The CDR3 reads CTSSSHPGQEETQYF. DNA of the CDR3: TGTACCAGCAGTTCTCACCCCGGACAGGAAGAGACCCAGTACTTC. The V gene is TRBV11-2, the J gene TRBJ2-7; 7 nucleotides match TRBD1. The closer fit of TRBJ2-5 to the DNA end suggests the J call may be wrong. There are 15 residues in the CDR3. Germline values: CDR1 SGHAT, CDR2 FQNNGV.

This clonotype has just a few counts. The chain employs TRBV6-5 and TRBJ2-4, with 9 bases fitting TRBD2. This CDR3 has 16 residues. The V segment lost 0 bases and the J segment 4 bases; nucleotides outside the gene matches: 4. Germline-derived CDR1 and CDR2 are MNHEY and SVGAGI. CDR3 DNA sequence: TGTGCCAGCAGTTACTCGTGGCGGGGGGGGAAAAACATTCAGTACTTC. Protein: CASSYSWRGGKNIQYF.